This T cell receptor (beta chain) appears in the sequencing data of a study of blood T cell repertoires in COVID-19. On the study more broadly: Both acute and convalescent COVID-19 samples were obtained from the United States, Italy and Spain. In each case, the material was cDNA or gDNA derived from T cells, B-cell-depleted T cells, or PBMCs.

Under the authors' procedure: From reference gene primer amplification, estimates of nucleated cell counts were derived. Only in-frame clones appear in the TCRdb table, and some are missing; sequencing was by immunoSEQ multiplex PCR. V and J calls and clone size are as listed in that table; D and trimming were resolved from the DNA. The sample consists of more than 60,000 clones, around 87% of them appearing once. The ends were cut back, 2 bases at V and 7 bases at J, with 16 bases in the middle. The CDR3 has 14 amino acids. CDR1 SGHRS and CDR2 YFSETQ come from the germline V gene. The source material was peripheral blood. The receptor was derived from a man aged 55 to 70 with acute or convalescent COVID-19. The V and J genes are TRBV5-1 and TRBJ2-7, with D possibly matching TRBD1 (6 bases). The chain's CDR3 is CASSFQDSPLEQYF. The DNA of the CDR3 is TGCGCCAGCAGCTTTCAGGACAGTCCTCTGGAGCAGTACTTC. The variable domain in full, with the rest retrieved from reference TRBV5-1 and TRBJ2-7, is KAGVTQTPRYLIKTRGQQVTLSCSPISGHRSVSWYQQTPGQGLQFLFEYFSETQRNKGNFPGRFSGRQFSNSRSEMNVSTLELGDSALYLCASSFQDSPLEQYFGPGTRLTVT.